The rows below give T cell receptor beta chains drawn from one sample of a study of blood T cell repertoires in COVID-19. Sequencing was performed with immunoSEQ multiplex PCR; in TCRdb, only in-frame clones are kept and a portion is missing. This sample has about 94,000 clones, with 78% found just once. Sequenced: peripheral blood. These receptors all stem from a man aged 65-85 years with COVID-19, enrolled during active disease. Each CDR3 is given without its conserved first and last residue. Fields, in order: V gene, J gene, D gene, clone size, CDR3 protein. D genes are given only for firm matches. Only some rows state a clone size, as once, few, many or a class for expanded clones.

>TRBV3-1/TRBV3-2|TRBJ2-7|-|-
ASSDTGGQY
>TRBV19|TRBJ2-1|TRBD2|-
ASSGGSGRAGEQF
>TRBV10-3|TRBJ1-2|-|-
AISESPQTSGYT
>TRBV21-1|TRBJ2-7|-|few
ASSGNRGPHEQY
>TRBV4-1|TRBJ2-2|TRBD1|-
ASSAGQGVNTGELF
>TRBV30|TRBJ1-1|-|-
AWMSRGAGNTEAF
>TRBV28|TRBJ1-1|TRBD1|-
ASSPIGQGVITEAF
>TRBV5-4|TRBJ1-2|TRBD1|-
ASSLRGQEIGGYT
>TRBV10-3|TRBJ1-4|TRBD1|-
AIAVRTGGTEKLF
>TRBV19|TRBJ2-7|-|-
ASSDRPRSIDEQY
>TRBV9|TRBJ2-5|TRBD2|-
ASSRRLANQETQY
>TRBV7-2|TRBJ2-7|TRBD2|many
ASSFNPTSGAYYEQY
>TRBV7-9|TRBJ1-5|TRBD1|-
ASSFGQGESNQPQH
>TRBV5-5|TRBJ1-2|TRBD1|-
ASSPVIGQVYGYT
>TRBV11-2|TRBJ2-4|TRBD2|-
ASSSPPGTSGGGIQY
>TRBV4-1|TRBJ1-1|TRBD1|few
ASSHDPGQGGMMNTEAF
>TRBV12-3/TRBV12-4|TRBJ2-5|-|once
ASSFRGSETQY
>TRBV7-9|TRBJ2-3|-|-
ASARADTQY
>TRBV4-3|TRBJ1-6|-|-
ASSQDILEGYNSPLH
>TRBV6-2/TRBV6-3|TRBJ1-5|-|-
ASSYPSQPQH
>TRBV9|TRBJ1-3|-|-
ASSVSIHSGNTIY
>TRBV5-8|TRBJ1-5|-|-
ASSLEGGDQPQH
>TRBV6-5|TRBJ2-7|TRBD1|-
ATRDSLREQY
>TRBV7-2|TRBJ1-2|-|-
ASSPPGVRYGYT
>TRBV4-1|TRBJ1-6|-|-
ASSQATGVLSSPLH
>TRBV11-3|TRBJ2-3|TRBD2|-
ASSLGLAGGDTQY
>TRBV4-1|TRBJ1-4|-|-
ASSQLPGGPTNEKLF
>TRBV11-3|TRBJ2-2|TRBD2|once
ASNPSGETGELF
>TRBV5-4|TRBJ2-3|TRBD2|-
ASSLDGGAVADTQY
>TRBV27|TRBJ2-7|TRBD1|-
ASSLRGGSFYEQY
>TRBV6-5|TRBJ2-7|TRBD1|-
ASSYGGTGGLDEQY
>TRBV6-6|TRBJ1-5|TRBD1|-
ASRLGQGMRQPQH
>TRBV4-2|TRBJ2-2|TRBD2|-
ASSQVSYPGHTAGGANTGELF
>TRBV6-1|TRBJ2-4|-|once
ASSESVNQPKNIQY
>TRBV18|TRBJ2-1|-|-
ASSPRRDNEQF
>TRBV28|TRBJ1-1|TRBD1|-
ASSNGQGDTEAF
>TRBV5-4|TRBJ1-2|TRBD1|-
ASSSGQANYGYT
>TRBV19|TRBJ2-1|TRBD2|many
ASSLSGSIYNEQF
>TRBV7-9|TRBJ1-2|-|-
ASSLRTPEGYT
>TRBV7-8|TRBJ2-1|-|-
ASSLGAPSSYNEQF
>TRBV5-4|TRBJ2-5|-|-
ASSLLQGGRVETQY
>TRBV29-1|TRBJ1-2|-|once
SVEKGVEIYGYT
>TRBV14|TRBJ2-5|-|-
ASSQGAVETQY
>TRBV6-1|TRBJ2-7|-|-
ASSPLAGSEQY
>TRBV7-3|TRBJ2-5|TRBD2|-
ASSPGGAQETQY
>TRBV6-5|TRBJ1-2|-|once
ASSYGTPSSDL
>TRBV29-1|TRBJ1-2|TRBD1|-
SVAMGTGGYGYT
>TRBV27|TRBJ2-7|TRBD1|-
ASSTPDRARGEQY
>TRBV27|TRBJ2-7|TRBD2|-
ASSLAGGSEQY
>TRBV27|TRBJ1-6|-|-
ASSLSRGALH
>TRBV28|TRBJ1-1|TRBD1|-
ASRKGQGEF